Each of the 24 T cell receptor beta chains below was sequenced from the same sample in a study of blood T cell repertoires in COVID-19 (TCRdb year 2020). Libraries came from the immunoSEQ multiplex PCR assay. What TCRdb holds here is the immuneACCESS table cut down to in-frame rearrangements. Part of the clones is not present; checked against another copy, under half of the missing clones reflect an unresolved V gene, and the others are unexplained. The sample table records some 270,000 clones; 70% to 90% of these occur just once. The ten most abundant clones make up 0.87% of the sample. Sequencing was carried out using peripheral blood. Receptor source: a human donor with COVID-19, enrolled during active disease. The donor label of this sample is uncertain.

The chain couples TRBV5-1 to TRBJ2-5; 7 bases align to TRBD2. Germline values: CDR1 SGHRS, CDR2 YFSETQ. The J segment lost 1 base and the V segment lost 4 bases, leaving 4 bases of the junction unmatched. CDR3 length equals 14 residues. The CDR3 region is CASSSGVGQETQYF. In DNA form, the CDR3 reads TGCGCCAGCAGCAGCGGGGTGGGCCAAGAGACCCAGTACTTC.

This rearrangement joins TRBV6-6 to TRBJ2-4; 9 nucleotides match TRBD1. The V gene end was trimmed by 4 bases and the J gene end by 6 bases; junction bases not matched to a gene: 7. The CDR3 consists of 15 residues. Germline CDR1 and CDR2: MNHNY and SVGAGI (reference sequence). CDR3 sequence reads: CASSSSGTGINIQYF. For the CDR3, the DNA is TGTGCCAGCAGTTCTTCTGGGACAGGGATAAACATTCAGTACTTC.

CDR3 sequence: CASSRLAETDTQYF. In DNA, the CDR3 is TGTGCCAGCAGCCGTCTAGCGGAGACAGATACGCAGTATTTT. The chain has TRBV9 and TRBJ2-3; TRBD2 agrees at 7 bases. CDR1 and CDR2 (germline): SGDLS, YYNGEE. The CDR3 runs to 14 residues. J was trimmed by 3 bases and V by 4 bases; bases with no gene match: 5.

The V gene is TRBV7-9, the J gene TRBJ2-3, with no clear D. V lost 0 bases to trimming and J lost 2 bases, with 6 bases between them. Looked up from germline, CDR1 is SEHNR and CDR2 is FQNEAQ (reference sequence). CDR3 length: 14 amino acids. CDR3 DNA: TGTGCCAGCAGCTTAGCTCCCGTCACAGATACGCAGTATTTT. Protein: CASSLAPVTDTQYF. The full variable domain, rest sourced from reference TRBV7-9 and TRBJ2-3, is DTGVSQNPRHKITKRGQNVTFRCDPISEHNRLYWYRQTLGQGPEFLTYFQNEAQLEKSRLLSDRFSAERPKGSFSTLEIQRTEQGDSAMYLCASSLAPVTDTQYFGPGTRLTVL.

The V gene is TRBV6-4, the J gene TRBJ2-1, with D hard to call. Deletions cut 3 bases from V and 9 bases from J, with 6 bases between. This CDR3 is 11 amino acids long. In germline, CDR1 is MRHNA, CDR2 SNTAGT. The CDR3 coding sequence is TGTGCCAGCAGTGAGCGTGGTGAGCAGTTCTTC. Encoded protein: CASSERGEQFF.

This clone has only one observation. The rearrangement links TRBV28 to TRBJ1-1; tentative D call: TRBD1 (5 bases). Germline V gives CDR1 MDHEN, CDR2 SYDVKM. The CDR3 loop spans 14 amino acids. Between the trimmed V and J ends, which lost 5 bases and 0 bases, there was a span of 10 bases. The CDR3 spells CASSHQGMNTEAFF. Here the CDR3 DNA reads TGTGCCAGCAGTCATCAGGGAATGAACACTGAAGCTTTCTTT.

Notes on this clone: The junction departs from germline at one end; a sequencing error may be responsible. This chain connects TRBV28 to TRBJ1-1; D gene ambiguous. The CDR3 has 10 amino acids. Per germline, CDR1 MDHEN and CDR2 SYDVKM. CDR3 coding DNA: TGTGCCACCAGTCCAGGTGAAGCTTTCTTT. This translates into CATSPGEAFF.

The CDR3 loop reads CASSLESITGELFF. The CDR3 coding sequence is TGTGCCAGCAGCTTGGAATCCATTACTGGGGAGCTGTTTTTT. The chain employs TRBV5-4 and TRBJ2-2; D gene unclear. CDR1 is SGHNT, CDR2 YYREEE, per germline (reference sequence). V was cut by 0 bases and J by 8 bases, with 11 bases left in between. The CDR3 is 14 residues long.

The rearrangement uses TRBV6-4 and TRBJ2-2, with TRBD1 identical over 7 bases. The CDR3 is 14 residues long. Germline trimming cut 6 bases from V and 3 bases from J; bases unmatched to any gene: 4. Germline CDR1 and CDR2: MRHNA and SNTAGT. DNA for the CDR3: TGTGCCAGCAGGGGGGACAGATACACCGGGGAGCTGTTTTTT. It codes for CASRGDRYTGELFF.

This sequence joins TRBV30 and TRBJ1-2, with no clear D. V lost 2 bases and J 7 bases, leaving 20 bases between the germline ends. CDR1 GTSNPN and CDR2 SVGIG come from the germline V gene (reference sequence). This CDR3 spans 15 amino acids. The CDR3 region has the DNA TGTGCCTGGAGTTCCATCCTTTCAGGATCCCTTGGCTACACCTTC. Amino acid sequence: CAWSSILSGSLGYTF.

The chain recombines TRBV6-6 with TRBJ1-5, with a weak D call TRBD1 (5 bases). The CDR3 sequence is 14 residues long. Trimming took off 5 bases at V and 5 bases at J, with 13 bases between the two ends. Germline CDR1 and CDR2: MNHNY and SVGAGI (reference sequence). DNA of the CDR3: TGTGCCAGCAGTAGAGGGACTCACGATCAGCCCCAGCATTTT. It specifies CASSRGTHDQPQHF.

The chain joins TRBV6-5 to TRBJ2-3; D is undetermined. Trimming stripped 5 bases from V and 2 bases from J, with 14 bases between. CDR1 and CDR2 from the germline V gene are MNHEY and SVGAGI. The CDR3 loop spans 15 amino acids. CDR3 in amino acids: CASSPLAETTDTQYF. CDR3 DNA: TGTGCCAGCAGTCCTTTAGCCGAAACCACAGATACGCAGTATTTT.

The CDR3 spells CASSPGLAGGLTYEQYF. The CDR3 DNA sequence: TGTGCCAGCAGCCCGGGACTAGCGGGAGGTCTAACCTACGAGCAGTACTTC. This sequence joins TRBV5-5 and TRBJ2-7, with 15 bases lining up with TRBD2. V lost 4 bases, J lost 2 bases, and 7 bases stayed unmatched. Germline V gene data show CDR1 as SGHKS and CDR2 as YYEKEE (reference sequence). This CDR3 is built from 17 residues.

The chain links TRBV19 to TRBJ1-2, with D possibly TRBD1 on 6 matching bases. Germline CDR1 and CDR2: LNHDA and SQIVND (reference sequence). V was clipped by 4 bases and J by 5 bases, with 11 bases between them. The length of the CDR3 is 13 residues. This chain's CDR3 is CASSNARGYGYTF. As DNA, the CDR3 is TGTGCCAGTAGTAACGCCAGGGGTTATGGCTACACCTTC.

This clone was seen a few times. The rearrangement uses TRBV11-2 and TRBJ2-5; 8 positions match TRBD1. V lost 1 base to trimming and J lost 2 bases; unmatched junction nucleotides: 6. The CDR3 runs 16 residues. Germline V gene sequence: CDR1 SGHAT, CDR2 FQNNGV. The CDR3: CASSLVRGQGQETQYF. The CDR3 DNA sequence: TGTGCCAGCAGCTTAGTACGTGGACAGGGACAAGAGACCCAGTACTTC.

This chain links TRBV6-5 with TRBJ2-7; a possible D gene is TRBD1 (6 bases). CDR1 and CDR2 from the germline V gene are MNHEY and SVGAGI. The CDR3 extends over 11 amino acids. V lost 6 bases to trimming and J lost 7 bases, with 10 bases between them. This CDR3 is CASSFDREQYF. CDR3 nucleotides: TGTGCCAGCAGCTTCGACAGGGAGCAGTACTTC.

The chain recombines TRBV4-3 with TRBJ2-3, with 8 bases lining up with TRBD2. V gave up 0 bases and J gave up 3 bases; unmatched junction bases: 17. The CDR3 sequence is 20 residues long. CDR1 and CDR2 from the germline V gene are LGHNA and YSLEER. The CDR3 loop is CASSQDYRTSQEGGTDTQYF. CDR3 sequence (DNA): TGCGCCAGCAGCCAAGATTATCGGACTAGCCAAGAGGGGGGGACAGATACGCAGTATTTT.

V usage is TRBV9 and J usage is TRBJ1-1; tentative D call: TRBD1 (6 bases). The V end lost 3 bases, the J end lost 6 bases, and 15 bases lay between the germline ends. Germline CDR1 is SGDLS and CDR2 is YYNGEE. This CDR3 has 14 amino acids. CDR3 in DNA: TGTGCCAGCAGCGCCTTACAGGGCGGGTCTGAAGCTTTCTTT. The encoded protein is CASSALQGGSEAFF.

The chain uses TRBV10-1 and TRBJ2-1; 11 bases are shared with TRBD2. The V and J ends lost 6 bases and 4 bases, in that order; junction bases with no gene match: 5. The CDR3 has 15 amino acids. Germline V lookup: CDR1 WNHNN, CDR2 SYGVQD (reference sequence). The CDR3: CASSRGLAVYNEQFF. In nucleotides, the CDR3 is TGCGCCAGCAGCCGGGGACTAGCGGTTTACAATGAGCAGTTCTTC.

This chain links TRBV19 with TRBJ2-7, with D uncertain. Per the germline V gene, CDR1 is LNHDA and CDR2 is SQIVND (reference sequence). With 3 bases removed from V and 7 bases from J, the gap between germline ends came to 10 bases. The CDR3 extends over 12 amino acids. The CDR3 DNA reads TGTGCCAGTAGTATTGAGCCCGGGGAGCAGTACTTC. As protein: CASSIEPGEQYF.

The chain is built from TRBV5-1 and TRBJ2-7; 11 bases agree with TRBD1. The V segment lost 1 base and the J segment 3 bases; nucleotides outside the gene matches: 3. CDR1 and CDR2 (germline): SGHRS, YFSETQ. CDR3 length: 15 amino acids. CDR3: CASSLTGTGGYEQYF. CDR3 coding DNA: TGCGCCAGCAGCTTGACCGGGACAGGGGGCTACGAGCAGTACTTC.

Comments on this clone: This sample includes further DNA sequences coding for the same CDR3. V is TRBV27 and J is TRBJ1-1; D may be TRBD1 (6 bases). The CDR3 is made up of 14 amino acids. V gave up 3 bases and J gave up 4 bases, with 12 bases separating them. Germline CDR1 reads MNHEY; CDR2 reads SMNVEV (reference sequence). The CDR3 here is CASSLNRAGTEAFF. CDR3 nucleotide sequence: TGTGCCAGCAGTTTGAACAGGGCCGGCACTGAAGCTTTCTTT.

CDR3 sequence: CAWTAGSRSLLYYEQYF. The CDR3 nucleotides are TGTGCCTGGACCGCCGGGAGCCGTTCGCTCTTATACTACGAGCAGTACTTC. The genes are TRBV30 and TRBJ2-7; the D gene is possibly TRBD2 (6 bases). Germline V CDR1 and CDR2: GTSNPN, SVGIG (reference sequence). V was trimmed by 4 bases and J by 3 bases, leaving 25 bases between them. This CDR3 is built from 17 residues.

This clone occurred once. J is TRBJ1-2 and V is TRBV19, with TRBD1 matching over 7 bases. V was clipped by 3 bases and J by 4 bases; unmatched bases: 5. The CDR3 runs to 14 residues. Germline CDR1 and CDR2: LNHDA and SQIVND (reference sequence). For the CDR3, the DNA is TGTGCCAGTAGTATCAACACAGGGGTCTATGGCTACACCTTC. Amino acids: CASSINTGVYGYTF.